This is a list of T cell receptor beta chains from one sample in a study of cytomegalovirus exposure and HLA in healthy donors. Assay used: immunoSEQ multiplex PCR; TCRdb lists only in-frame clones, some missing. The sample carries approximately 150,000 clones, about 80% recorded once. The sample consisted of PBMCs. Receptor source: a woman in her thirties or forties in good health and CMV-seropositive. Each CDR3 is given with its conserved first and last residue. Fields, in order: D gene, J gene, V gene, clone size, CDR3 protein, CDR3 DNA. The D gene is left open where the match is weak. Clone size is given for some rows only: seen once, a few or many times, or a class if the clone is expanded.

>.|TRBJ2-3|TRBV27|.
CASSLGSRGNTQYF
TGTGCCAGCAGTTTGGGGAGCAGGGGAAATACGCAGTATTTT
>TRBD1|TRBJ2-1|TRBV30|.
CAWDRGPDEQFF
TGTGCCTGGGACAGGGGGCCGGATGAGCAGTTCTTC
>TRBD2|TRBJ2-3|TRBV7-9|.
CSSSLVGSGPTDTQYF
TGTTCCAGCAGCTTAGTTGGTAGCGGGCCCACAGATACGCAGTATTTT
>TRBD1|TRBJ1-3|TRBV7-6|.
CASSFTGQGDTIYF
TGTGCCAGCAGTTTCACGGGACAGGGTGACACCATATATTTT
>.|TRBJ1-6|TRBV19|.
CASSIAGARIPPLHF
TGTGCCAGTAGTATAGCAGGCGCCCGGATACCACCCCTCCACTTT
>TRBD2|TRBJ2-5|TRBV7-9|.
CASSLAGGGRETQYF
TGTGCCAGCAGTCTTGCCGGGGGGGGCCGCGAGACCCAGTACTTC
>.|TRBJ2-1|TRBV4-1|.
CASSQDPPGLVNEQFF
TGCGCCAGCAGCCAAGATCCTCCGGGACTCGTCAATGAGCAGTTCTTC
>.|TRBJ1-1|TRBV11-3|.
CASSFSRGSDTEAFF
TGTGCCAGCAGCTTCTCCAGGGGATCAGATACTGAAGCTTTCTTT
>TRBD2|TRBJ2-1|TRBV15|few
CATSRVGGRVQSSYNEQFF
TGTGCCACCAGCAGAGTGGGCGGGAGGGTCCAAAGCTCCTACAATGAGCAGTTCTTC
>.|TRBJ1-5|TRBV28|.
CASSSPGWESNQPQHF
TGTGCCAGCAGTTCCCCCGGATGGGAGAGTAATCAGCCCCAGCATTTT
>.|TRBJ2-1|TRBV7-9|.
CSSAVAYNEQFF
TGTTCCAGCGCGGTGGCGTACAATGAGCAGTTCTTC
>TRBD1|TRBJ1-1|TRBV5-1|.
CASKTGWNTEAFF
TGCGCCAGCAAGACAGGGTGGAACACTGAAGCTTTCTTT
>TRBD1|TRBJ2-3|TRBV11-3|.
CASSLGVRGRTDTQYF
TGTGCCAGCAGCTTAGGGGTCAGGGGGCGGACAGATACGCAGTATTTT
>.|TRBJ2-1|TRBV2|once
CASSEAPLGRFF
TGTGCCAGCAGTGAAGCCCCTCTCGGGAGGTTCTTC
>.|TRBJ2-1|TRBV7-8|few
CASSLDGRGIRGNEQFF
TGTGCCAGCAGCTTAGATGGCAGGGGAATTCGGGGTAATGAGCAGTTCTTC
>.|TRBJ2-5|TRBV6-6|once
CASLRHLQETQYF
TGTGCCAGCCTTCGACACCTGCAAGAGACCCAGTACTTC
>.|TRBJ2-5|TRBV7-2|.
CASSLNLIETQYF
TGTGCCAGCAGCTTAAATCTAATAGAGACCCAGTACTTC
>.|TRBJ2-5|TRBV7-9|.
CASSYRREETQYF
TGTGCCAGCAGCTATCGCAGGGAAGAGACCCAGTACTTC
>TRBD1|TRBJ2-7|TRBV5-1|.
CASSVQGQSYEQYF
TGCGCCAGCAGCGTCCAGGGACAGTCCTACGAGCAGTACTTC
>TRBD2|TRBJ2-5|TRBV2|few
CASSGTSGGQETQYF
TGTGCCAGCAGTGGGACTAGCGGAGGGCAAGAGACCCAGTACTTC
>.|TRBJ2-7|TRBV27|.
CASSFRGGHEQYF
TGTGCCAGCAGTTTTAGAGGGGGTCACGAGCAGTACTTC
>.|TRBJ2-5|TRBV21-1|.
CASSLPREQYF
TGTGCCAGCAGCCTCCCACGAGAGCAGTACTTC
>TRBD2|TRBJ2-5|TRBV6-6|.
CASRRRGGETQYF
TGTGCCAGCAGACGACGGGGGGGAGAGACCCAGTACTTC
>TRBD1|TRBJ2-5|TRBV7-9|.
CASQGDRGQTQYF
TGTGCCAGCCAGGGGGACAGGGGTCAGACCCAGTACTTC
>TRBD1|TRBJ2-2|TRBV18|.
CASSPVLGTGLPGELFF
TGTGCCAGCTCACCGGTCCTTGGGACAGGGCTACCCGGGGAGCTGTTTTTT
>TRBD2|TRBJ2-7|TRBV29-1|.
CSVSVAGDYEQYF
TGCAGCGTTTCAGTAGCGGGAGATTACGAGCAGTACTTC
>.|TRBJ1-1|TRBV11-2|.
CASSLGTDTEAFF
TGTGCCAGCAGCTTAGGTACAGACACTGAAGCTTTCTTT
>.|TRBJ2-7|TRBV5-1|.
CASSLTPRYEQYF
TGCGCCAGCAGCTTGACCCCGAGATACGAGCAGTACTTC
>.|TRBJ2-5|TRBV7-6|.
CASSRTRTGETQYF
TGTGCCAGCAGCCGAACTAGAACGGGAGAGACCCAGTACTTC
>TRBD1|TRBJ1-2|TRBV27|.
CASSPWTGGHYGYTF
TGTGCCAGCAGTCCATGGACAGGGGGCCACTATGGCTACACCTTC
>.|TRBJ2-7|TRBV7-8|.
CASSWTGSLSYEQYF
TGTGCCAGCAGCTGGACGGGGTCTCTCTCCTACGAGCAGTACTTC
>TRBD1|TRBJ1-4|TRBV7-2|.
CASSPGQEGEKLFF
TGTGCCAGCAGCCCGGGACAGGAGGGGGAAAAACTGTTTTTT
>.|TRBJ2-1|TRBV5-6|.
CASSLGPGLTYNEQFF
TGTGCCAGCAGCTTGGGCCCCGGGTTGACCTACAATGAGCAGTTCTTC
>.|TRBJ1-2|TRBV18|.
CASSEGAEYGYTF
TGTGCCAGCTCGGAAGGGGCGGAGTATGGCTACACCTTC
>TRBD2|TRBJ2-2|TRBV7-9|.
CASSLVSGSNTGELFF
TGTGCCAGCAGCTTGGTTAGCGGGTCGAACACCGGGGAGCTGTTTTTT
>.|TRBJ2-7|TRBV6-5|few
CASSYVGLQAYEQYF
TGTGCCAGCAGTTACGTGGGACTCCAAGCCTACGAGCAGTACTTC
>TRBD2|TRBJ2-5|TRBV7-3|.
CASSFREGETQYF
TGTGCCAGCAGCTTTAGGGAGGGGGAGACCCAGTACTTC
>TRBD1|TRBJ2-1|TRBV5-1|.
CASTSHRGSYNEQFF
TGCGCCAGCACCTCTCACAGGGGCTCATACAATGAGCAGTTCTTC
>TRBD1|TRBJ2-5|TRBV29-1|.
CSVNRGRETQYF
TGCAGCGTCAACAGGGGTAGAGAGACCCAGTACTTC
>.|TRBJ1-2|TRBV5-4|once
CASSSRTSANYGYTF
TGTGCCAGCAGCTCGAGGACATCAGCTAACTATGGCTACACCTTC
>TRBD1|TRBJ1-6|TRBV6-5|.
CASSYSRTGDSPLHF
TGTGCCAGCAGTTACTCCCGGACAGGGGATTCACCCCTCCACTTT
>TRBD1|TRBJ1-1|TRBV6-6|few
CASSPGGTEAFF
TGTGCCAGCAGTCCAGGGGGCACTGAAGCTTTCTTT
>TRBD1|TRBJ1-2|TRBV11-2|.
CASSASGTGGYGYTF
TGTGCCAGCAGCGCCTCCGGGACAGGGGGCTATGGCTACACCTTC
>.|TRBJ2-1|TRBV7-9|.
CASPGGETYNEQFF
TGTGCCAGCCCGGGCGGGGAAACCTACAATGAGCAGTTCTTC
>.|TRBJ2-7|TRBV13|.
CASSLSDEQYF
TGTGCCAGCAGCTTGAGCGACGAGCAGTACTTC
>.|TRBJ2-7|TRBV11-2|.
CASTPRRPYEQYF
TGTGCCAGCACCCCTCGCAGGCCCTACGAGCAGTACTTC
>.|TRBJ1-1|TRBV7-9|few
CASSWGGIGGNTEAFF
TGTGCCAGCAGCTGGGGAGGTATCGGGGGAAACACTGAAGCTTTCTTT
>TRBD2|TRBJ2-7|TRBV18|.
CASSVFAGGAKQYF
TGTGCCAGCTCCGTATTTGCGGGAGGGGCTAAGCAGTACTTC
>.|TRBJ2-7|TRBV28|.
CASSIGQITHEQYF
TGTGCCAGCAGTATAGGACAGATTACCCACGAGCAGTACTTC
>.|TRBJ2-7|TRBV18|.
CASSPGGHEQYF
TGTGCCAGCTCACCCGGGGGGCACGAGCAGTACTTC
>TRBD2|TRBJ2-1|TRBV19|.
CASSTGTSGYNEQFF
TGTGCCAGTAGTACCGGGACTAGCGGCTACAATGAGCAGTTCTTC
>.|TRBJ1-3|TRBV27|once
CASSPDIYSGNTIYF
TGTGCCAGCAGTCCCGACATATACTCTGGAAACACCATATATTTT
>.|TRBJ2-6|TRBV10-3|.
CAISSPTGTSGANVLTF
TGTGCCATCAGCTCTCCGACAGGGACTTCTGGGGCCAACGTCCTGACTTTC
>TRBD2|TRBJ2-7|TRBV18|few
CASSELEPMAGVREQYF
TGTGCCAGCTCCGAACTCGAGCCCATGGCGGGAGTTCGCGAGCAGTACTTC
>.|TRBJ1-5|TRBV5-1|.
CASSLDGEPNQPQHF
TGCGCCAGCAGCTTGGACGGGGAACCAAACCAGCCCCAGCATTTT
>.|TRBJ2-7|TRBV28|.
CASSLLTAGYSYEQYF
TGTGCCAGCAGCCTTCTTACGGCGGGTTACTCCTACGAGCAGTACTTC
>.|TRBJ2-7|TRBV10-3|.
CATTGTHEQYF
TGTGCCACCACCGGGACACACGAGCAGTACTTC
>TRBD2|TRBJ2-7|TRBV11-2|once
CASSLVTSGAYEQYF
TGTGCCAGCAGCTTAGTAACTAGCGGGGCGTACGAGCAGTACTTC
>.|TRBJ2-7|TRBV7-2|.
CASSLEGVHEQYF
TGTGCCAGCAGCTTAGAAGGGGTCCACGAGCAGTACTTC
>TRBD2|TRBJ2-3|TRBV6-5|.
CASSYSGGSADTQYF
TGTGCCAGCAGTTACTCAGGCGGGAGCGCAGATACGCAGTATTTT